This passage covers 3 T cell receptor beta chains from one sample sequenced in a study of blood T cell repertoires in COVID-19. The data were produced by immunoSEQ multiplex PCR, yet TCRdb's version contains in-frame clones alone and is incomplete. The table records around 50,000 clones, 82% of them present only once. Input material: peripheral blood. The receptor source for this set is a woman in her sixties or seventies with acute or convalescent COVID-19.

This rearrangement joins TRBV7-9 to TRBJ2-7, with 10 positions matching TRBD1. With 5 bases clipped from V and 3 bases from J, the junction kept 7 bases outside the gene matches. Germline lookup yields CDR1 SEHNR and CDR2 FQNEAQ (reference sequence). The CDR3 sequence is 15 residues long. CDR3 sequence: CASSNRDRGFYEQYF. In nucleotides, the CDR3 is TGTGCCAGCAGCAACCGGGACAGGGGTTTCTACGAGCAGTACTTC.

The chain joins TRBV4-3 to TRBJ2-1, with 11 bases aligning to TRBD2. V was pared by 4 bases and J by 4 bases, with 3 bases of the junction left unmatched. Germline V gives CDR1 LGHNA, CDR2 YSLEER. This CDR3 has 15 residues. The CDR3 sequence: CASSPTSGGYNEQFF. In DNA, the CDR3 is TGCGCCAGCAGCCCTACTAGCGGGGGATACAATGAGCAGTTCTTC.

The V and J genes are TRBV12-5 and TRBJ2-2; TRBD1 matches at 12 bases. The CDR3 loop spans 15 amino acids. J lost 6 bases, V lost 5 bases, and 4 bases had no gene match. Germline V gene sequence: CDR1 LGHNT, CDR2 FRNRAP. CDR3 sequence: CASGRGTGGPGELFF. Written as DNA, the CDR3 is TGTGCTAGTGGTCGGGGGACAGGGGGCCCCGGGGAGCTGTTTTTT.